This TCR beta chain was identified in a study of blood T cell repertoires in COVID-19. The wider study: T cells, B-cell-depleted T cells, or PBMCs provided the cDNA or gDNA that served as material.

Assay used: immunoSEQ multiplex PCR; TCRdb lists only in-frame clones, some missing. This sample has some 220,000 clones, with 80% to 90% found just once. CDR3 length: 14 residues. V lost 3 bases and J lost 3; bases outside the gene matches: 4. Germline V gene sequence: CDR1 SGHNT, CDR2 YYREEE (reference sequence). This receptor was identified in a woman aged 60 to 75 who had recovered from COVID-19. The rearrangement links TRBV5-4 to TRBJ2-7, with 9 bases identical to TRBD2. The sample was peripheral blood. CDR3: CASSSSGGSYEQYF. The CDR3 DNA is TGTGCCAGCAGCTCAAGCGGGGGGAGCTACGAGCAGTACTTC.